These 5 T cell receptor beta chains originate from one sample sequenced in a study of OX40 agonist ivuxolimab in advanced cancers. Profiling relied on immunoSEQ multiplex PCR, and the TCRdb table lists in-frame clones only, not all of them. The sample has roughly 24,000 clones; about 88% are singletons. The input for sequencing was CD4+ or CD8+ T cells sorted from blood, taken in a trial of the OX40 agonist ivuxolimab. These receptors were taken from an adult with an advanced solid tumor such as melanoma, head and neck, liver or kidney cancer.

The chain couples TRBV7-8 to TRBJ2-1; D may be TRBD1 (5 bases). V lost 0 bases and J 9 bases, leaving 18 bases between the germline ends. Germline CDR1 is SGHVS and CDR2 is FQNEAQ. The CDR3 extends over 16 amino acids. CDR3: CASSLARNPWGSEQFF. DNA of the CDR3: TGTGCCAGCAGCTTAGCGCGAAACCCGTGGGGCAGTGAGCAGTTCTTC.

CDR3 bases: TGTGCCAGCAGTGAAGGGACATGGGAATGGCAACTGTTTTTT. Translated, it gives CASSEGTWEWQLFF. The chain uses TRBV2 and TRBJ1-4, with D perhaps matching TRBD1 (5 bases). The germline CDR1 and CDR2 sequences are SNHLY and FYNNEI. The CDR3 sequence is 14 residues long. Trimming shortened V by 1 base and J by 12 bases, and 15 bases separated the two germline ends.

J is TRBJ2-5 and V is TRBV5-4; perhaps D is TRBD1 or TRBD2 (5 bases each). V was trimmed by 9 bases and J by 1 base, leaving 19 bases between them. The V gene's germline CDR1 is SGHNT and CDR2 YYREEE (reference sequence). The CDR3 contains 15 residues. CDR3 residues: CATTGTAKLQETQYF. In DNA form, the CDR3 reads TGTGCCACTACCGGGACGGCAAAACTCCAAGAGACCCAGTACTTC.

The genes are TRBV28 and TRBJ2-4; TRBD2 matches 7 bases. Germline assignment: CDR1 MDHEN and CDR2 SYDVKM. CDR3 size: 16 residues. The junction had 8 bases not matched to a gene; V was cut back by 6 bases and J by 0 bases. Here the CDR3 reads CASSPGGTVAKNIQYF. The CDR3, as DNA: TGTGCCAGCAGCCCGGGGGGAACGGTAGCCAAAAACATTCAGTACTTC.

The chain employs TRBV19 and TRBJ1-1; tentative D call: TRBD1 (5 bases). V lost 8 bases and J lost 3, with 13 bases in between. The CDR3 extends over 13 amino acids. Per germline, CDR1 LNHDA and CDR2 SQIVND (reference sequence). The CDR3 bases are TGTGCCAGTGGGGACCGTCCGGACACTGAAGCTTTCTTT. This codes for CASGDRPDTEAFF.